The 16 T cell receptor beta chains listed next were all sequenced from one sample in a study of OX40 agonist ivuxolimab in advanced cancers. The protocol was immunoSEQ multiplex PCR, while the TCRdb copy is restricted to in-frame clones and leaves out a portion. The sample includes about 57,000 clones, 90% to 95% of them seen just once. Sequencing was performed on CD4+ or CD8+ T cells sorted from blood, taken in a trial of the OX40 agonist ivuxolimab. These receptors were collected from an adult with an advanced solid tumor such as melanoma, head and neck, liver or kidney cancer.

This sequence joins TRBV7-9 and TRBJ2-2, with no clear D. V was cut by 1 base and J by 5 bases, with 17 bases left in between. The CDR3 is made up of 17 amino acids. Germline V CDR1 and CDR2: SEHNR, FQNEAQ (reference sequence). In DNA form, the CDR3 reads TGTGCCAGCAGCTTAGAGATAAGGACCCCCTTTACCGGGGAGCTGTTTTTT. Amino acids: CASSLEIRTPFTGELFF. Based on the CDR3 plus reference TRBV7-9 and TRBJ2-2, the full variable domain is DTGVSQNPRHKITKRGQNVTFRCDPISEHNRLYWYRQTLGQGPEFLTYFQNEAQLEKSRLLSDRFSAERPKGSFSTLEIQRTEQGDSAMYLCASSLEIRTPFTGELFFGEGSRLTVL.

The chain has TRBV5-1 and TRBJ2-5; D possibly uses TRBD1 or TRBD2 (5 bases each). Germline V gives CDR1 SGHRS, CDR2 YFSETQ. Trimming stripped 0 bases from V and 5 bases from J, with 14 bases between. The length of the CDR3 is 15 residues. For the CDR3, the DNA is TGCGCCAGCAGCTTGGACGGGGCTCAGTGGGAGACCCAGTACTTC. Encoded protein: CASSLDGAQWETQYF.

The chain joins TRBV5-6 to TRBJ2-3; 9 bases agree with TRBD2. The J segment lost 3 bases and the V segment lost 2 bases, leaving 13 bases of the junction unmatched. The length of the CDR3 is 18 residues. Germline V lookup: CDR1 SGHDT, CDR2 YYEEEE. CDR3 in DNA: TGTGCCAGCAGCTTAACGGGGAAGCGGGAGGCCGGGACAGATACGCAGTATTTT. This gives the protein CASSLTGKREAGTDTQYF.

V usage is TRBV28 and J usage is TRBJ1-1; tentative D call: TRBD1 (5 bases). Trimming stripped 3 bases from V and 4 bases from J, with 12 bases between. The CDR3 contains 14 residues. Looked up from germline, CDR1 is MDHEN and CDR2 is SYDVKM. This CDR3 reads CASSLTRGGTEAFF. Here the CDR3 DNA reads TGTGCCAGCAGTTTGACCCGCGGGGGCACTGAAGCTTTCTTT. Full variable domain (missing parts from reference TRBV28 and TRBJ1-1): DVKVTQSSRYLVKRTGEKVFLECVQDMDHENMFWYRQDPGLGLRLIYFSYDVKMKEKGDIPEGYSVSREKKERFSLILESASTNQTSMYLCASSLTRGGTEAFFGQGTRLTVV.

The rearrangement joins TRBV7-9 to TRBJ2-2; TRBD1 aligns across 9 bases. Germline CDR1 SEHNR, CDR2 FQNEAQ (reference sequence). The CDR3 is 15 amino acids. V lost 4 bases to trimming and J lost 0 bases; unmatched junction nucleotides: 0. The CDR3 spells CASSWDRANTGELFF. In DNA form, the CDR3 reads TGTGCCAGCAGCTGGGACAGGGCGAACACCGGGGAGCTGTTTTTT.

The chain recombines TRBV28 with TRBJ2-1; 7 nucleotides align to TRBD2. The V segment lost 5 bases and the J segment 8 bases; nucleotides outside the gene matches: 6. The CDR3 spans 13 residues. Germline-derived CDR1 and CDR2 are MDHEN and SYDVKM. In DNA, the CDR3 is TGTGCCAGCAGTCAACGGACTAGACATGAGCAGTTCTTC. The encoded protein is CASSQRTRHEQFF.

The chain carries TRBV7-6 and TRBJ2-2; 7 nucleotides line up with TRBD2. Per germline, CDR1 SGHVS and CDR2 FNYEAQ. Trimming cost V 5 bases and J 6 bases; bases outside gene matches: 3. This CDR3 region has 13 residues. CDR3 coding DNA: TGTGCCAGCAGCGCGACTAGCCCCGGGGAGCTGTTTTTT. Its translation is CASSATSPGELFF.

Worth noting for this clone: One end of the junction fails to match germline, which may point to a read error. The chain couples TRBV7-6 to TRBJ2-1; 12 bases are shared with TRBD2. The CDR3 runs to 15 residues. Per the germline V gene, CDR1 is SGHVS and CDR2 is FNYEAQ. The CDR3 is CASSLAGGPSNEQFF. The CDR3 DNA sequence: TGTGCCAGCAGCCTAGCGGGAGGGCCCTCGAATGAGCAGTTCTTC.

This chain links TRBV13 with TRBJ2-1; TRBD2 might be the D (5 bases). With 4 bases removed from V and 1 base from J, the gap between germline ends came to 14 bases. Germline CDR1 is PRHDT and CDR2 is FYEKMQ (reference sequence). The length of the CDR3 is 16 residues. In DNA form, the CDR3 reads TGTGCCAGCAGCTCTGGGTTTCGGGGATCCTACAATGAGCAGTTCTTC. Protein: CASSSGFRGSYNEQFF.

The chain uses TRBV27 and TRBJ2-1, with a possible D match to TRBD2 (6 bases). Germline V gene data show CDR1 as MNHEY and CDR2 as SMNVEV (reference sequence). The CDR3 runs to 13 residues. V was shortened by 3 bases and J by 5 bases, with 8 bases between the two germline ends. The CDR3 protein is CASSFGLNNEQFF. As DNA, the CDR3 is TGTGCCAGCAGTTTCGGACTAAACAATGAGCAGTTCTTC.

Written as DNA, the CDR3 is TGTGCCAGCCCCCTCCCCCCGGGGGGGACTGAAGCTTTCTTT. This sequence encodes CASPLPPGGTEAFF. The chain has TRBV27 and TRBJ1-1, with D possibly matching TRBD1 (5 bases). Between the trimmed V and J ends, which lost 8 bases and 5 bases, there was a span of 18 bases. CDR1 and CDR2 from the germline V gene are MNHEY and SMNVEV (reference sequence). This CDR3 is built from 14 residues.

V gene TRBV7-9 combines with J gene TRBJ1-2, with D possibly being TRBD1 (5 bases). The CDR3 is 18 residues long. V gave up 7 bases and J gave up 4 bases, with 28 bases separating them. The V gene's germline CDR1 is SEHNR and CDR2 FQNEAQ (reference sequence). This CDR3 is CASILPPGWGREPYGYTF. The CDR3 coding sequence is TGTGCCAGCATCCTCCCCCCTGGCTGGGGCAGGGAACCCTATGGCTACACCTTC. Full variable domain (rest looked up from reference TRBV7-9 and TRBJ1-2): DTGVSQNPRHKITKRGQNVTFRCDPISEHNRLYWYRQTLGQGPEFLTYFQNEAQLEKSRLLSDRFSAERPKGSFSTLEIQRTEQGDSAMYLCASILPPGWGREPYGYTFGSGTRLTVV.

The genes are TRBV27 and TRBJ2-1; D perhaps matches TRBD2 (6 bases). The V end lost 5 bases, the J end lost 12 bases, and 17 bases lay between the germline ends. Germline V CDR1 and CDR2: MNHEY, SMNVEV (reference sequence). The length of the CDR3 is 13 residues. CDR3 nucleotides: TGTGCCAGCAGTCCCACCGTGGCGGGACGGCAGTTCTTC. It is translated as CASSPTVAGRQFF.

The V and J genes are TRBV19 and TRBJ2-5; 7 nucleotides align to TRBD2. This CDR3 has 13 residues. V was clipped by 5 bases and J by 1 base; unmatched bases: 1. Germline CDR1 reads LNHDA; CDR2 reads SQIVND (reference sequence). DNA for the CDR3: TGTGCCAGTAGTCCTAGCGGCCAAGAGACCCAGTACTTC. Its protein is CASSPSGQETQYF.

This rearrangement joins TRBV19 to TRBJ1-1; D gene uncertain. The CDR3 contains 14 residues. CDR1 is LNHDA and CDR2 is SQIVND in the germline V gene (reference sequence). The ends were cut back, 8 bases at V and 0 bases at J, with 13 bases in the middle. The CDR3 here is CASFLRAMNTEAFF. CDR3 nucleotide sequence: TGTGCCAGTTTCCTTAGGGCCATGAACACTGAAGCTTTCTTT.

J is TRBJ2-7 and V is TRBV18, with D hard to call. The V and J ends lost 1 base and 0 bases respectively, with 22 bases between them. From germline, CDR1 is KGHSH and CDR2 LQKENI. The CDR3 length is 19 residues. The CDR3 nucleotides are TGTGCCAGCTCACCACTTAAACCCCTAGGAGCACACCACTCCTACGAGCAGTACTTC. Translation: CASSPLKPLGAHHSYEQYF.